This T cell receptor beta chain was identified during a study of spatial heterogeneity in lung cancer. Time point given: sample taken at primary tumor resection. Sequencing covered unsorted whole RNA taken from tumor, nontumor lung or frozen PBMC. One entry per CDR3 protein, called by TCRdb with MiXCR from the 5' RACE reads. The table shows tens of thousands of distinct CDR3 sequences, with 8.4% occurring only once. CDR1 SGHRS and CDR2 YFSETQ come from the germline V gene. V was trimmed by 4 bases and J by 7 bases, leaving 20 bases between them. The CDR3 extends over 15 amino acids. With regard to this clonotype: This clone may be a read error of a much larger clone one base away.

This TCR came from a female donor with early-stage non-small cell lung cancer. The sample was PBMCs, taken at surgery. The chain has TRBV5-1 and TRBJ1-2; D unclear. The CDR3 bases are TGCGCCAGCAGCCCGGAGGAGATGAGAGGCTTTGGCTACACCTTC. It encodes CASSPEEMRGFGYTF. The variable domain in full, completed from reference TRBV5-1 and TRBJ1-2, reads KAGVTQTPRYLIKTRGQQVTLSCSPISGHRSVSWYQQTPGQGLQFLFEYFSETQRNKGNFPGRFSGRQFSNSRSEMNVSTLELGDSALYLCASSPEEMRGFGYTFGSGTRLTVV.